This T cell receptor beta chain was retrieved from a study of naive and memory T cell subsets. This clonotype was found many times. Antigen: not known. The beta constant-region primer was an equimolar mix of two oligonucleotides covering TRBC1 and TRBC2. Four rounds of PCR amplified the ligated cDNA using nested alpha and beta constant-region primers plus SP2. An oligonucleotide with the SP2 primer and a 12-nucleotide UMI was ligated to the cDNA 3' end. One entry per CDR3 protein, called by TCRdb with MiXCR from the UMI-ligation and nested PCR reads. In the table there are roughly 92,000 distinct CDR3 sequences, about 11% of which are singletons. There are 12 residues in the CDR3. The V end lost 4 bases, the J end lost 9 bases, and 12 bases lay between the germline ends. In germline, CDR1 is MDHEN, CDR2 SYDVKM. General observations from the study: Over 95% of naive TCR sequences appeared only once after error correction, unlike memory subsets. Especially in CD8 cells, naive repertoires contained a few larger clonotypes, possibly CD45RA-re-expressing memory cells.

The chain has TRBV28 and TRBJ1-2; D possibly corresponds to TRBD1 (6 bases). This TCR derives from a human donor in good health. Material for sequencing was naive CD4+ T cells from blood. The CDR3 nucleotides read TGTGCCAGCAGTTCACCCGACAGGAGCTACACCTTC. This sequence encodes CASSSPDRSYTF.